The sequence of this T cell receptor (beta chain) was determined in a study of cytomegalovirus exposure and HLA in healthy donors. Background on the study: An early data release held approximately 80 million unique TCRs from HLA-typed donors.

Trimming removed 3 bases from V and 9 bases from J, with 18 bases in between. The CDR3 loop spans 15 amino acids. Germline V gene data show CDR1 as LNHDA and CDR2 as SQIVND (reference sequence). The primer mix had 60 Vbeta and 13 Jbeta primers. Data came from immunoSEQ multiplex PCR; TCRdb stores just in-frame clones and leaves some out. The repertoire includes 200,000 to 300,000 clones, roughly 73% of them detected once, and about 0.5% sits in the top ten. The source is a boy between 5 and 17 years old in good health and CMV-seronegative. Input material: PBMCs. The chain recombines TRBV19 with TRBJ1-5, with D perhaps matching TRBD1 (6 bases). CDR3 sequence (DNA): TGTGCCAGTAGTATTGGTAGGACAGCCCCGGGGCCCCAGCATTTT. Amino acid sequence: CASSIGRTAPGPQHF.